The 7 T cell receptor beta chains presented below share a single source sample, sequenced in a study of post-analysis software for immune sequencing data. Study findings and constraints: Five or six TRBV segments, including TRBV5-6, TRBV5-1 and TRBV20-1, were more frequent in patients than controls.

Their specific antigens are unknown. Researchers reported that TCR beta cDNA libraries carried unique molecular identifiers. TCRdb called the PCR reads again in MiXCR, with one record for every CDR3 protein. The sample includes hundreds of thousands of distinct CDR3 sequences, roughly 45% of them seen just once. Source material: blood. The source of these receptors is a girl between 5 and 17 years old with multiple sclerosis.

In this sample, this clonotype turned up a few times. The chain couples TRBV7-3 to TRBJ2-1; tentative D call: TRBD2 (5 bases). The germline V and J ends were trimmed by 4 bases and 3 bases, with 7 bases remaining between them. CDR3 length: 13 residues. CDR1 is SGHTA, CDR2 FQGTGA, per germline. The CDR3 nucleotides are TGTGCCAGCAGCTCGACTAACTACAATGAGCAGTTCTTC. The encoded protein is CASSSTNYNEQFF. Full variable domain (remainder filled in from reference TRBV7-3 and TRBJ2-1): GAGVSQTPSNKVTEKGKYVELRCDPISGHTALYWYRQSLGQGPEFLIYFQGTGAADDSGLPNDRFFAVRPEGSVSTLKIQRTERGDSAVYLCASSSTNYNEQFFGPGTRLTVL.

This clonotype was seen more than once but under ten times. The CDR3 bases are TGTGCCAGCAGCCCCCAGGGGGCACGCTCACCCCTCCACTTT. Protein product: CASSPQGARSPLHF. This chain links TRBV7-9 with TRBJ1-6; 8 bases align to TRBD1. Unmatched junction bases numbered 7, after V lost 5 bases and J lost 10 bases. Germline V lookup: CDR1 SEHNR, CDR2 FQNEAQ (reference sequence). The CDR3 sequence is 14 residues long.

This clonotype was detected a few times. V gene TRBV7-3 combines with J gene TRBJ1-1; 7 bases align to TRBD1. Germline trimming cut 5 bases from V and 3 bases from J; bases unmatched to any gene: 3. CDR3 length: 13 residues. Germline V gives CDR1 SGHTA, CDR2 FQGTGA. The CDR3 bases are TGTGCCAGCAGCCGCGACAGGGACACTGAAGCTTTCTTT. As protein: CASSRDRDTEAFF.

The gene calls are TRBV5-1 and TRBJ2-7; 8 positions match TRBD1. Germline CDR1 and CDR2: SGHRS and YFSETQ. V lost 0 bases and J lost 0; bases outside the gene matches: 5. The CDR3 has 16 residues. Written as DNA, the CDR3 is TGCGCCAGCAGCTTGGACCCGGGACAGGCCTCCTACGAGCAGTACTTC. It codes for CASSLDPGQASYEQYF. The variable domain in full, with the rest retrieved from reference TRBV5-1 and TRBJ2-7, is KAGVTQTPRYLIKTRGQQVTLSCSPISGHRSVSWYQQTPGQGLQFLFEYFSETQRNKGNFPGRFSGRQFSNSRSEMNVSTLELGDSALYLCASSLDPGQASYEQYFGPGTRLTVT.

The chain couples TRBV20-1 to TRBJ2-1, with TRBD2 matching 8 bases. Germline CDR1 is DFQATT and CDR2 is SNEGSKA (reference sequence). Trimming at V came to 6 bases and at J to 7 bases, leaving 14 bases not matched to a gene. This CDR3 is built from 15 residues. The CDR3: CSAEGAGERRNEQFF. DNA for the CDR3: TGCAGTGCCGAGGGAGCGGGAGAACGTAGGAATGAGCAGTTCTTC.

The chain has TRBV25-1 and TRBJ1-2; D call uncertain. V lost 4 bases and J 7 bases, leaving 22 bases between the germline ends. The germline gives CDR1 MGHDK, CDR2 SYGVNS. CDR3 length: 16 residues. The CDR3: CASSGHFGQAQSGYTF. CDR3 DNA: TGTGCCAGCAGTGGCCACTTCGGGCAGGCCCAGAGTGGCTACACCTTC.

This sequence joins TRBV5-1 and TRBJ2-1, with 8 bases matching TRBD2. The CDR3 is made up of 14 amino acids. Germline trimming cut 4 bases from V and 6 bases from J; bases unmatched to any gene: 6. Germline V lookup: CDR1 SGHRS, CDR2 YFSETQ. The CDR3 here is CASSPGLASNEQFF. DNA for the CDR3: TGCGCCAGCAGCCCTGGACTAGCAAGCAATGAGCAGTTCTTC.